These 9 T cell receptor beta chains originate from one sample sequenced in a study of T cells in women clearing cervical HPV infection. This table comes from immunoSEQ multiplex PCR, and its TCRdb copy is limited to in-frame clones, with some not included. The table lists nearly 20,000 clones. Sequenced material: blood buffy coat. These receptors came from a woman aged 18 to 75 with a cervical HPV16 infection that either progressed to CIN3+ or cleared (not recorded which).

With respect to this clone: The read finishes 3 residues shy of the CDR3 end, and the germline J gene is used to complete it. The V gene is TRBV2, the J gene TRBJ1-4; D possibly corresponds to TRBD1 (6 bases). Germline V gives CDR1 SNHLY, CDR2 FYNNEI. This CDR3 contains 12 residues. Trimming took off 7 bases at V and 5 bases at J, with 8 bases between the two ends. The CDR3 DNA, read in part, is TGTGCCAGCAACAGGGAAAATGAAAAA. Its protein is CASNRENEK. From start to end, the CDR3 is CASNRENEKLFF.

To note about this clone: The read terminates 3 residues ahead of where the CDR3 ends, so the germline J gene completes it. The rearrangement links TRBV19 to TRBJ1-1; 8 bases are a match to TRBD1. V was pared by 4 bases and J by 0 bases, with 10 bases of the junction left unmatched. Germline V CDR1 and CDR2: LNHDA, SQIVND (reference sequence). The CDR3 has 17 residues. This chain's CDR3 is CASSSPQGAILNTEAFF. The CDR3 DNA, read in part, is TGTGCCAGTAGTAGCCCCCAGGGGGCAATTTTGAACACTGAA.

Comments on this clone: Read sequence stops 3 residues before the CDR3 end, and the germline J gene provides the missing end. The sample holds other DNA sequences that translate to the same CDR3. V gene TRBV5-1 combines with J gene TRBJ2-6; no firm D call. V lost 0 bases and J lost 0, with 7 bases in between. CDR3 size: 16 residues. CDR1 is SGHRS, CDR2 YFSETQ, per germline. Incomplete CDR3 DNA: TGCGCCAGCAGCTTGGGGCAGAGCTCTGGGGCCAACGTC. This sequence encodes CASSLGQSSGANV. The entire CDR3 is CASSLGQSSGANVLTF.

Turning to this clone: The CDR3 goes on 3 residues after the read ends, and that part is filled in from the germline J gene. Other nucleotide sequences in the sample specify the same CDR3. The chain carries TRBV18 and TRBJ1-3, with 9 bases matching TRBD1. Germline V CDR1 and CDR2: KGHSH, LQKENI. With V trimmed by 2 bases and J by 4 bases, 6 bases remained unmatched. The CDR3 contains 16 residues. CDR3 in amino acids: CASSPSGTGSGNTIYF. The DNA read from the CDR3 is TGTGCCAGCTCACCATCCGGGACAGGGAGCGGAAACACC.

Details on this clone: The read terminates 3 residues ahead of where the CDR3 ends, so the germline J gene completes it. The chain carries TRBV5-1 and TRBJ2-5; no definite D call. The germline V and J ends were trimmed by 0 bases and 2 bases, with 5 bases remaining between them. Germline CDR1 SGHRS, CDR2 YFSETQ. The CDR3 contains 13 residues. The CDR3 reads CASSLEGQETQYF. CDR3 DNA, as far as it was read: TGCGCCAGCAGCTTGGAAGGGCAAGAGACC.

Comment on this clone: The CDR3 goes on 3 residues after the read ends, and that part is filled in from the germline J gene. This chain connects TRBV7-9 to TRBJ2-1, with TRBD1 matching over 8 bases. This CDR3 is 13 amino acids long. V was pared by 6 bases and J by 6 bases, with 4 bases of the junction left unmatched. CDR1 and CDR2 from the germline V gene are SEHNR and FQNEAQ (reference sequence). The CDR3 DNA, read in part, is TGTGCCAGCAGTCCGACAGGGGCCAATGAG. Translating gives CASSPTGANE. The complete CDR3 sequence is CASSPTGANEQFF.

Notes on this clone: The observed sequence ends 3 residues before the CDR3 terminus, with the missing tail filled in from the germline J gene. This chain joins TRBV20-1 and TRBJ2-5; 12 nucleotides line up with TRBD2. CDR1 and CDR2 (germline): DFQATT, SNEGSKA (reference sequence). V lost 0 bases and J lost 5; bases outside the gene matches: 10. The CDR3 covers 17 residues. CDR3 residues: CSARDRASGGARETQYF. Incomplete CDR3 DNA: TGCAGTGCTAGAGATCGGGCTAGCGGGGGGGCACGGGAGACC.

Remarks on this clone: The read falls 3 residues short of the CDR3 end, and the missing part is taken from the germline J gene. The chain joins TRBV18 to TRBJ1-3; D is possibly TRBD1 (5 bases). Per the germline V gene, CDR1 is KGHSH and CDR2 is LQKENI. V was clipped by 2 bases and J by 2 bases, with 10 bases between them. The length of the CDR3 is 15 residues. The part of the CDR3 DNA that was read is TGTGCCAGCTCACCATTCGACAGAGCTGGAAACACC. This encodes CASSPFDRAGNT. The whole CDR3 protein reads CASSPFDRAGNTIYF.

Details on this clone: The sequenced fragment ends 3 residues before the CDR3 boundary, so the rest is inferred from the germline J gene. The V and J genes are TRBV29-1 and TRBJ2-1; the match to TRBD1 covers 8 bases. Germline V gene sequence: CDR1 SQVTM, CDR2 ANQGSEA. J lost 9 bases, V lost 6 bases, and 13 bases had no gene match. The CDR3 length is 14 residues. Partial CDR3 DNA: TGCAGCGTGGCCGGGACAGGAAGAGTAAGTGAG. Amino acids: CSVAGTGRVSE. The full CDR3 protein reads CSVAGTGRVSEQFF.